The present T cell receptor beta chain was sequenced within a study of immune evolution from preneoplasia to lung adenocarcinoma (dated by TCRdb to the early 2020s). Background on the whole study: The study profiled immune contexture across lung adenocarcinoma precursors and invasive adenocarcinoma using immune gene expression, TCR sequencing and multiplex immunofluorescence. Resected precursor lesions (AAH, AIS, MIA) and invasive adenocarcinomas were each compared against paired morphologically normal lung tissue. The sample size depended on which specimens were available, not on a prior power calculation. The immune data were combined with whole exome sequencing and methylation data from the same cohort of nodules. A total of around 50 patients with pulmonary nodules who underwent surgical resection were included in the overall cohort. TCR sequencing data came from approximately 56 patients. According to the study, roughly 100 samples were used for TCR sequencing. POLYSOLVER was used to infer class I HLA alleles from exome data, and LOHHLA was used to detect allele-specific HLA loss.

Concerning this clone itself: The target of this receptor is not known. One base away there is no much larger clone; base qualities are not given.

The investigation overall reported the following: The findings rested on association rather than direct causation, and larger cohorts with long-term follow-up and longitudinal biopsies were considered necessary. Clonality was highest in normal lung, while later-stage lesions appeared to show lower clonality but higher T cell density and diversity. Because all patients came from Japan and China, whether the findings apply to Western populations was uncertain. Normal lung had the highest top T cell clone frequencies, which appeared to decline progressively from AAH through AIS, MIA and invasive adenocarcinoma.

Using the immunoSEQ hsTCRbeta Kit, TCR beta CDR3 regions were sequenced from DNA. The published analysis was carried out like this. TCR sequencing data were analysed with the ImmunoSEQ Analyzer. T cell clonality was defined as 1 minus Pielou's evenness, calculated on productive rearrangements. To measure T cell diversity, the inverse Simpson index was applied to productive templates. T cell density was TCR beta template counts normalized to usable DNA, estimated by amplifying and sequencing housekeeping genes. TCR metrics were compared across histologic stages using two-sided Kruskal-Wallis tests. TCRdb retrieved this table from immuneACCESS and kept in-frame rearrangements only. Not all clones are present; in checked studies, unresolved V genes account for under half, and no reason is known for the remainder. From that table come the V and J calls and clone size; the DNA was used to work out D and trimming. The sample contains 6,000 or so clones, about 76% of them found a single time. In total, the top ten clones hold about a fifth of the sample.

Resection was performed on patients in Japan or China between about 2014 and 2017. Two lung cancer pathologists independently confirmed the histologic diagnosis of each case on H&E slides. The AllPrep DNA/RNA FFPE Kit was used to isolate DNA from FFPE tissue. This clonotype originated in a person aged 55-85 years with lung adenocarcinoma. Sample: FFPE adjacent normal lung tissue.

In nucleotide form, the sequence is TGTGCCAGCAGCCGTCGCCAGGGGGCTGACAATGAGCAGTTCTTC. Its protein reads: CASSRRQGADNEQFF. The rearrangement combines TRBV11-2 with TRBJ2-1, with 8 bases in between that match TRBD1. Trimmed from V: 5 bases; trimmed from J: 5 bases; junction bases lacking a gene match: 8. The germline V gene gives CDR1 as SGHAT and CDR2 as FQNNGV. There are 15 amino acids in the CDR3, from cysteine to phenylalanine inclusive. Only the CDR3 portion is preserved as DNA: 45 bases, with reading frame beginning at the first base.